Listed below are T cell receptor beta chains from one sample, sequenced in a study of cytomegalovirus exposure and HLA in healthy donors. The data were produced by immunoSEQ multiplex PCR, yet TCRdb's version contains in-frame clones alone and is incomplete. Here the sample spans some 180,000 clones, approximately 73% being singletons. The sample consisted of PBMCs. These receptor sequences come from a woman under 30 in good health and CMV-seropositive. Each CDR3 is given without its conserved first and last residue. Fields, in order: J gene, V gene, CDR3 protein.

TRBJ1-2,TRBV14,ASSPPGQRYGYT
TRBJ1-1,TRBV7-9,SSSSRNTEAF
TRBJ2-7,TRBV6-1,ASRGGQSAYEQY
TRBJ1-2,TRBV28,ASSLLGQELPWTYGYT
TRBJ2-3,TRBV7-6,ASSLRHETLNSDTQY
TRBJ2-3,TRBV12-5,ASGRGQDRTDTQY
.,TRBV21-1,ASSVRPGQGMNEQY
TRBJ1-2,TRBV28,ASRKRTVSGYT
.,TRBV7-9,ASSRLAGSSYEQY
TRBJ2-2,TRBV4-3,ASSQQHLTGTRNTGELF
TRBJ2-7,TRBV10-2,ASSDSLAGNEQY
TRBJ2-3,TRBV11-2,ASRRTGTGSTDTQY
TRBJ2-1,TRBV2,ASSWNRDPGAEQF
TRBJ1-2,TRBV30,AWKSLGNYGYT
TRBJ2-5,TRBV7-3,ASSLGRGTSGGLRKETQY
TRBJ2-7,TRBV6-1,ASSEFSMLGSEQY
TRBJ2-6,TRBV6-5,ASSYSSGSGANVLT
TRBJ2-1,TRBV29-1,SVLGLAYSYNEQF
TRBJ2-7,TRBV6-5,ASSYRDREHYEQY
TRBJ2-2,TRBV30,AGARLAGGSTGELF
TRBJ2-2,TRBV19,ASSIAGDWTGELF
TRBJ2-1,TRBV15,ATSSSGGYNEQF
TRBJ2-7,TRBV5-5,ASSWVSGTGTTYEQY
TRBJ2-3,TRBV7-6,ASSLAGGGGRDTQY
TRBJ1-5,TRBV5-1,ASSPYGQGGNQPQH
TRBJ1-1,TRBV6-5,ASSYSSGAVTTEAF
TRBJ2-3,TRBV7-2,ASSLTGDTQY
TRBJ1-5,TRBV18,ASSFTGGYQPQH
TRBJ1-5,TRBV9,ASSAQGMSNQPQH
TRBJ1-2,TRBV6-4,ASSESRTAANYGYT
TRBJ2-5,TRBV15,ATSRTGITGETQY
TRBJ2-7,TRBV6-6,ASSYSKARGDEQY
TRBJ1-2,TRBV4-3,ASSQDGHYGYT
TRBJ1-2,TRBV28,ASRSDRIYGYT
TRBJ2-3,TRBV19,ASSMRESTDTQY
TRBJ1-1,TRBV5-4,ASSQQLGTGMAEAF
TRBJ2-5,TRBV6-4,ASSDSVQTWGDSILYQETQY
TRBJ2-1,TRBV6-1,ASSGATGFIDNEQF
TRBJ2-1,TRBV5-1,ASQRGTEVAHEQF
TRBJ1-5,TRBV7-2,ASSPEAFIYQPQH
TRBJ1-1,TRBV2,ASRIQGGLGEAF
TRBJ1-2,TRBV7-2,ASSLVTVPYGYT
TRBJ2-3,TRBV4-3,ASSQDRTSGQGSTDTQY
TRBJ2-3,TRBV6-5,ASSRGGGLADTQY
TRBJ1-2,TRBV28,ASSFSQGIGFGYT
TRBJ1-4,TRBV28,ASSLSLSATNEKLF
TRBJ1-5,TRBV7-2,ASSKGPTGTFINQPQH
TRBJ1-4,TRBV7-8,ASSGRTGGNEKLF